One and the same sample provided the 5 T cell receptor beta chains below, sequenced in a study of blood T cell repertoires in COVID-19. Clones were read by immunoSEQ multiplex PCR, and TCRdb kept only the in-frame ones, dropping some. The sample has 200,000 or so clones; 79% are singletons. Specimen: peripheral blood. The receptors were sampled from a man aged 60 to 75 with active or convalescent COVID-19.

The chain employs TRBV9 and TRBJ2-3; the match to TRBD1 covers 8 bases. With 0 bases clipped from V and 4 bases from J, the junction kept 10 bases outside the gene matches. CDR1 is SGDLS and CDR2 is YYNGEE in the germline V gene. The CDR3 is 17 residues long. The CDR3 reads CASSVDGQGAGSDTQYF. The CDR3 DNA sequence: TGTGCCAGCAGCGTAGACGGTCAGGGGGCCGGATCAGATACGCAGTATTTT.

This rearrangement joins TRBV7-3 to TRBJ1-6, with D tentatively TRBD1 (5 bases). Germline CDR1 is SGHTA and CDR2 is FQGTGA. V shed 1 base and J shed 8 bases, with 12 bases lying between them. This CDR3 has 15 amino acids. CDR3 in DNA: TGTGCCAGCAGCTTAAGGGCGCTAGGGGATTCACCCCTCCACTTT. Its translation: CASSLRALGDSPLHF.

The chain couples TRBV6-4 to TRBJ2-7; D remains ambiguous. Deletions cut 0 bases from V and 3 bases from J, with 18 bases between. The CDR3 loop spans 17 amino acids. The germline V gene has CDR1 MRHNA and CDR2 SNTAGT. The CDR3 bases are TGTGCCAGCAGTGACTCGAAAAATACCCCCTACTACTACGAGCAGTACTTC. It translates to CASSDSKNTPYYYEQYF.

Concerning this clone: Being one base from a much bigger clone, this may be a read error. V is TRBV9 and J is TRBJ2-5, with a possible D match to TRBD1 (6 bases). With 0 bases removed from V and 4 bases from J, the gap between germline ends came to 7 bases. CDR1 is SGDLS and CDR2 is YYNGEE in the germline V gene. This CDR3 region has 13 residues. In DNA form, the CDR3 reads TGTGCCAGCAGCGTAGAAGGGGGAGAGACCCAGTACTTC. Its protein product is CASSVEGGETQYF.

The chain links TRBV5-1 to TRBJ1-1; tentative D call: TRBD1 (6 bases). The V end was cut by 4 bases, the J end by 1 base, with 14 bases between. The germline gives CDR1 SGHRS, CDR2 YFSETQ. The CDR3 contains 15 residues. In nucleotides, the CDR3 is TGCGCCAGCAGCCTCATAGCAGGGGCGAACACTGAAGCTTTCTTT. Protein sequence: CASSLIAGANTEAFF. Drawing the rest from reference TRBV5-1 and TRBJ1-1, the complete variable domain is KAGVTQTPRYLIKTRGQQVTLSCSPISGHRSVSWYQQTPGQGLQFLFEYFSETQRNKGNFPGRFSGRQFSNSRSEMNVSTLELGDSALYLCASSLIAGANTEAFFGQGTRLTVV.